The 32 T cell receptor beta chains below all came from one sample that was sequenced in a study of blood T cells in healthy people across ages. Primed by a sample-barcoded 5' primer and a J-beta primer mix, a second PCR proceeded for 7 to 11 cycles. TCRdb re-analysed the 5' RACE reads in MiXCR, keeping a single row per CDR3 protein. Of 1.5 million to 2 million distinct CDR3 sequences listed, roughly two fifths are singletons. Sequencing used blood. The receptors were gathered from a human donor in good health.

This chain connects TRBV7-8 to TRBJ2-7, with TRBD2 matching 9 bases. V shed 2 bases, J shed 0 bases, and the junction held 2 bases outside the gene matches. This CDR3 is 15 amino acids long. CDR1 and CDR2 (germline): SGHVS, FQNEAQ. Here the CDR3 reads CASSLPTSGSYEQYF. In DNA, the CDR3 is TGTGCCAGCAGCTTACCGACTAGCGGCTCCTACGAGCAGTACTTC. Complete variable domain (other parts from reference TRBV7-8 and TRBJ2-7): GAGVSQSPRYKVAKRGQDVALRCDPISGHVSLFWYQQALGQGPEFLTYFQNEAQLDKSGLPSDRFFAERPEGSVSTLKIQRTQQEDSAVYLCASSLPTSGSYEQYFGPGTRLTVT.

The V and J genes are TRBV15 and TRBJ1-5; no clear D gene. The V gene lost 5 bases and the J gene lost 1 base, with 12 bases spanning the gap. This CDR3 region has 15 residues. Germline-derived CDR1 and CDR2 are LNHNV and YYDKDF (reference sequence). CDR3 DNA sequence: TGTGCCACCAGCCGCGGGTTCGGAAGCAATCAGCCCCAGCATTTT. Protein sequence: CATSRGFGSNQPQHF. Together with reference TRBV15 and TRBJ1-5, the CDR3 gives the full variable domain: DAMVIQNPRYQVTQFGKPVTLSCSQTLNHNVMYWYQQKSSQAPKLLFHYYDKDFNNEADTPDNFQSRRPNTSFCFLDIRSPGLGDTAMYLCATSRGFGSNQPQHFGDGTRLSIL.

This sequence joins TRBV5-1 and TRBJ1-6, with 7 bases lining up with TRBD1. V dropped 4 bases and J dropped 8; count of bases not matched to a gene: 9. The germline CDR1 and CDR2 sequences are SGHRS and YFSETQ. The CDR3 runs 15 residues. The CDR3: CASSQITTGDSPLHF. The CDR3 region has the DNA TGCGCCAGCAGCCAGATTACCACAGGGGATTCACCCCTCCACTTT.

This clonotype has at least ten counts. The junction departs from the called germline gene at one end, perhaps through a read error. The chain is built from TRBV7-3 and TRBJ1-1; D gene ambiguous. Per the germline V gene, CDR1 is SGHTA and CDR2 is FQGTGA. The CDR3 covers 13 residues. In DNA, the CDR3 is TGTGCCAGCAGTTTAAACGGGAACACTGAAGCTTTCTTT. Protein sequence: CASSLNGNTEAFF. The complete variable domain, with remaining parts taken from reference TRBV7-3 and TRBJ1-1, reads GAGVSQTPSNKVTEKGKYVELRCDPISGHTALYWYRQSLGQGPEFLIYFQGTGAADDSGLPNDRFFAVRPEGSVSTLKIQRTERGDSAVYLCASSLNGNTEAFFGQGTRLTVV.

The genes are TRBV12-3 or TRBV12-4 and TRBJ1-2; TRBD1 matches at 8 bases. The CDR3 consists of 21 residues. V shed 3 bases and J 0 bases; nucleotides not matched to a gene: 21. The CDR3 is CASSFSLLTDRGRGANYGYTF. Written as DNA, the CDR3 is TGTGCCAGCAGTTTTAGCCTCCTAACCGACAGGGGCCGGGGAGCTAACTATGGCTACACCTTC.

The V and J genes are TRBV28 and TRBJ2-7; D is undetermined. Trimming removed 5 bases at V and 2 bases at J, with 19 bases between. The CDR3 consists of 16 residues. Germline lookup yields CDR1 MDHEN and CDR2 SYDVKM. The chain's CDR3 is CASSPIPQMETYEQYF. Here the CDR3 DNA reads TGTGCCAGCAGTCCTATACCACAGATGGAGACCTACGAGCAGTACTTC.

This clonotype has a single count. The chain joins TRBV15 to TRBJ2-7; D is unresolved. CDR1 LNHNV and CDR2 YYDKDF come from the germline V gene (reference sequence). This CDR3 spans 13 amino acids. V was trimmed by 5 bases and J by 0 bases, leaving 8 bases between them. In DNA, the CDR3 is TGTGCCACCAGCGGCCAGTCCTCCTACGAGCAGTACTTC. This translates into CATSGQSSYEQYF.

As regards this clonotype: Just one base apart from a much larger clone, this may be a read error. The chain carries TRBV7-2 and TRBJ2-3; 10 nucleotides match TRBD2. Germline CDR1 is SGHTA and CDR2 is FQGNSA. This CDR3 comprises 14 residues. The CDR3 spells CVSSQLAGLDTQYF. In DNA, the CDR3 is TGTGTCAGCAGCCAACTAGCGGGGCTCGATACGCAGTATTTT.

Concerning this clonotype itself: A much larger clone sits a single nucleotide away, making a read error possible. The chain links TRBV7-2 to TRBJ2-5; D is perhaps TRBD1 or TRBD2 (5 bases each). V was shortened by 5 bases and J by 3 bases, with 10 bases between the two germline ends. The CDR3 covers 13 residues. From germline, CDR1 is SGHTA and CDR2 FQGNSA. The DNA for the CDR3 is TGTGCCAGCAGCCGGGACGTGGAAGAGACCCAGTACTTC. Residues: CASSRDVEETQYF. The whole variable domain, remainder taken from reference TRBV7-2 and TRBJ2-5, is GAGVSQSPSNKVTEKGKDVELRCDPISGHTALYWYRQSLGQGLEFLIYFQGNSAPDKSGLPSDRFSAERTGGSVSTLTIQRTQQEDSAVYLCASSRDVEETQYFGPGTRLLVL.

J is TRBJ2-5 and V is TRBV12-3 or TRBV12-4; D tentatively reads TRBD1 or TRBD2 (5 bases each). The J call may be in error: the DNA end matches TRBJ2-7 better. The length of the CDR3 is 14 residues. The CDR3 nucleotides are TGTGCCAGCAGCTCCCGGGACCCCCCGAACGAGCAGTACTTC. Translated: CASSSRDPPNEQYF.

The rearrangement links TRBV3-1 to TRBJ2-7; D ambiguous. V lost 3 bases to trimming and J lost 7 bases, with 13 bases between them. The CDR3 is 13 residues long. The germline V gene encodes CDR1 LGHDT and CDR2 YNNKEL (reference sequence). The CDR3 loop reads CASSQSHLSEQYF. The CDR3, as DNA: TGTGCCAGCAGCCAGTCACACCTCTCGGAGCAGTACTTC.

This clonotype was picked up a small number of times. This chain links TRBV5-1 with TRBJ2-4; D possibly corresponds to TRBD2 (5 bases). The tail of the sequence fits TRBJ2-7 better, so the J call may be wrong. CDR1 is SGHRS, CDR2 YFSETQ, per germline. CDR3 size: 14 residues. CDR3 bases: TGCGCCAGCAGCTTCTCACCCTCGGGGTACGAGCAGTACTTC. Protein sequence: CASSFSPSGYEQYF.

The sample holds a few counts of this clonotype. The chain joins TRBV9 to TRBJ1-2; D unclear. CDR1 is SGDLS, CDR2 YYNGEE, per germline. This CDR3 spans 14 amino acids. Trimming shortened V by 0 bases and J by 4 bases, and 10 bases separated the two germline ends. The CDR3: CASSVGTDAYGYTF. The CDR3 DNA sequence: TGTGCCAGCAGCGTAGGTACGGATGCCTATGGCTACACCTTC.

Only one count was recorded for this clonotype. V is TRBV28 and J is TRBJ2-1, with D unclear. Trimming shortened V by 7 bases and J by 5 bases, and 9 bases separated the two germline ends. Germline V lookup: CDR1 MDHEN, CDR2 SYDVKM. The CDR3 consists of 12 residues. The CDR3 nucleotides are TGTGCCAGCAACGAGCAAGACAATGAGCAGTTCTTC. Its translation: CASNEQDNEQFF.

V and J are TRBV25-1 and TRBJ2-5; TRBD1 aligns across 10 bases. Trimming at V came to 1 base and at J to 5 bases, leaving 4 bases not matched to a gene. CDR3 size: 15 residues. CDR1 is MGHDK and CDR2 is SYGVNS in the germline V gene. The CDR3: CASSEWDRGWETQYF. Here the CDR3 DNA reads TGTGCCAGCAGTGAATGGGACAGGGGCTGGGAGACCCAGTACTTC.

The chain carries TRBV6-1 and TRBJ2-5; D unclear. The J call may be in error: the DNA end matches TRBJ2-7 better. Germline CDR1 MNHNS, CDR2 SASEGT. The CDR3 has 12 amino acids. Here the CDR3 reads CATRIGGYEQYF. The CDR3 nucleotides are TGTGCCACGCGGATAGGCGGTTACGAGCAGTACTTC.

V is TRBV27 and J is TRBJ2-5; D not certain. The CDR3 totals 14 residues. Germline CDR1 is MNHEY and CDR2 is SMNVEV (reference sequence). V was shortened by 5 bases and J by 1 base, with 11 bases between the two germline ends. The CDR3 loop reads CASSPRWLQETQYF. CDR3 bases: TGTGCCAGCAGTCCGCGGTGGCTCCAAGAGACCCAGTACTTC.

This clonotype was seen ten or more times. J is TRBJ1-2 and V is TRBV29-1; the D is unclear. Germline V gene lookup returns CDR1 SQVTM and CDR2 ANQGSEA. This CDR3 has 11 amino acids. The V end lost 0 bases, the J end lost 4 bases, and 3 bases lay between the germline ends. In DNA form, the CDR3 reads TGCAGCGTTGAAGACCTCTATGGCTACACCTTC. It yields the protein CSVEDLYGYTF.

This clonotype appeared a few times. The CDR3 is CASSLHGTVQETQYF. In nucleotides, the CDR3 is TGTGCCAGCAGTTTACACGGGACGGTTCAAGAGACCCAGTACTTC. The gene calls are TRBV12-3 or TRBV12-4 and TRBJ2-5; TRBD1 or TRBD2 may be the D gene (5 bases each). The CDR3 covers 15 residues. Between the trimmed V and J ends, which lost 2 bases and 2 bases, there was a span of 12 bases.

This clonotype was picked up a small number of times. One end of the junction fails to match germline, which may point to a read error. J is TRBJ1-1 and V is TRBV29-1; the D is unclear. The V gene's germline CDR1 is SQVTM and CDR2 ANQGSEA. The CDR3 spans 12 residues. The CDR3 here is CSVQWANTEAFF. The CDR3 DNA follows: TGCAGCGTTCAGTGGGCGAACACCGAAGCTTTCTTT.

This clonotype was seen only a few times. The chain links TRBV2 to TRBJ2-1, with unresolved D. Germline assignment: CDR1 SNHLY and CDR2 FYNNEI. V was trimmed by 4 bases and J by 5 bases, leaving 15 bases between them. This CDR3 has 15 residues. The CDR3 protein is CASSGWTTYDNEQFF. In DNA form, the CDR3 reads TGTGCCAGCAGTGGGTGGACCACCTACGACAATGAGCAGTTCTTC. The full variable domain, with the rest looked up from reference TRBV2 and TRBJ2-1, is EPEVTQTPSHQVTQMGQEVILRCVPISNHLYFYWYRQILGQKVEFLVSFYNNEISEKSEIFDDQFSVERPDGSNFTLKIRSTKLEDSAMYFCASSGWTTYDNEQFFGPGTRLTVL.

This sequence joins TRBV4-1 and TRBJ1-1, with 7 positions matching TRBD1. Germline-derived CDR1 and CDR2 are MGHRA and YSYEKL. The CDR3 loop spans 14 amino acids. Trimming at V came to 2 bases and at J to 10 bases, leaving 10 bases not matched to a gene. The CDR3 DNA reads TGCGCCAGCAGCCAACTGGGACAGATCCGGAGAGCTTTCTTT. It translates to CASSQLGQIRRAFF.

This clonotype was detected only a few times. The chain carries TRBV24-1 and TRBJ1-2, with 8 bases identical to TRBD1. Germline lookup yields CDR1 KGHDR and CDR2 SFDVKD. The CDR3 sequence is 14 residues long. Losses at the gene ends were 7 bases for V and 4 bases for J; bases not matched to a gene: 7. The DNA of the CDR3 is TGTGCCACCAGGGGAGCCGGGACAGGCTATGGCTACACCTTC. This sequence encodes CATRGAGTGYGYTF.

J is TRBJ2-5 and V is TRBV29-1; possibly TRBD1 or TRBD2 for D (5 bases each). In germline, CDR1 is SQVTM, CDR2 ANQGSEA. CDR3 size: 13 residues. V was cut by 7 bases and J by 0 bases, with 12 bases left in between. The CDR3 is CSGSGRNQETQYF. In DNA form, the CDR3 reads TGCAGCGGGTCGGGACGGAACCAAGAGACCCAGTACTTC.

The chain links TRBV4-2 to TRBJ2-5, with D perhaps assigned TRBD1 or TRBD2 (6 bases each). Germline V gives CDR1 LGHNA, CDR2 YNFKEQ. Trimming took 1 base from V and 1 from J, leaving 10 bases between them. This CDR3 is built from 15 residues. The CDR3, as DNA: TGTGCCAGCAGCCAAGCGGAGGGGGGCCAAGAGACCCAGTACTTC. Its protein is CASSQAEGGQETQYF.

This clonotype has a count of ten or more. The V call is TRBV4-3, the J call TRBJ2-5; 12 nucleotides match TRBD2. The germline CDR1 and CDR2 sequences are LGHNA and YSLEER. J gave up 5 bases and V 1 base, and 5 bases lay outside the gene matches. The CDR3 runs to 16 residues. Written as DNA, the CDR3 is TGCGCCAGCAGCCAAGGACTAGCGGGGGCTGGGGAGACCCAGTACTTC. Translated, it gives CASSQGLAGAGETQYF.

This clonotype was counted a few times. The V and J genes are TRBV6-2 or TRBV6-3 and TRBJ2-5; no definite D call. CDR1 is MNHEY, CDR2 SVGEGT, per germline. This CDR3 contains 16 residues. Deletions cut 2 bases from V and 1 base from J, with 14 bases between. CDR3: CASSYKSAWPQETQYF. The CDR3 DNA is TGTGCCAGCAGTTACAAAAGCGCTTGGCCCCAAGAGACCCAGTACTTC.

The CDR3 loop reads CASSLVGRNTQYF. CDR3 DNA: TGTGCCAGCAGTTTGGTCGGGAGGAATACGCAGTATTTT. The chain combines TRBV12-3 or TRBV12-4 with TRBJ2-3; 7 nucleotides line up with TRBD2. V gave up 3 bases and J gave up 7 bases; unmatched junction bases: 4. The CDR3 has 13 residues.

The chain uses TRBV4-3 and TRBJ2-7; no clear D gene. The CDR3 length is 14 residues. Trimming took off 3 bases at V and 2 bases at J, with 11 bases between the two ends. Germline V gene sequence: CDR1 LGHNA, CDR2 YSLEER. This CDR3 is CASSHLIGTYEQYF. The CDR3 bases are TGCGCCAGCAGCCATCTGATAGGGACCTACGAGCAGTACTTC.

The CDR3 bases are TGCAGTGCTTTAACTAGCGGCCGCACAGATACGCAGTATTTT. Protein sequence: CSALTSGRTDTQYF. This sequence joins TRBV20-1 and TRBJ2-3; 8 bases fit TRBD2. With V trimmed by 5 bases and J by 1 base, 5 bases remained unmatched. There are 14 residues in the CDR3. From germline, CDR1 is DFQATT and CDR2 SNEGSKA (reference sequence).

The rearrangement joins TRBV13 to TRBJ2-7, with 8 positions matching TRBD1. Losses at the gene ends were 0 bases for V and 0 bases for J; bases not matched to a gene: 4. Germline CDR1 is PRHDT and CDR2 is FYEKMQ (reference sequence). CDR3 size: 16 residues. The CDR3 sequence is CASSLGAGGASYEQYF. In DNA form, the CDR3 reads TGTGCCAGCAGCTTAGGGGCAGGGGGCGCCTCCTACGAGCAGTACTTC.

This clonotype has just a few counts. This rearrangement joins TRBV24-1 to TRBJ2-5, with TRBD1 as a possible D gene (5 bases). V was shortened by 4 bases and J by 2 bases, with 10 bases between the two germline ends. CDR3 length: 14 residues. In germline, CDR1 is KGHDR, CDR2 SFDVKD. The CDR3 DNA reads as TGTGCCACCAGTGACCCGACAGAACAAGAGACCCAGTACTTC. Its translation is CATSDPTEQETQYF.